These 4 T cell receptor beta chains share one sample of origin, sequenced in a study of glioma-infiltrating T cells after dendritic cell vaccination (dated by TCRdb to 2016 to 2017). The method behind the library was the immunoSEQ multiplex PCR assay. Drawn from immuneACCESS, this table holds only the in-frame rearrangements with V and J called that TCRdb kept. Clones are partly lost; checked studies trace under half to an unresolved V gene and leave the rest unexplained. The table for this sample lists about 92,000 clones; over 75% of them were counted only once. Of the sample, roughly 14% is held by the ten largest clones. The sequencing used blood, collected before dendritic cell vaccination. These receptors all stem from a human donor with glioblastoma.

The V gene is TRBV6-1, the J gene TRBJ1-2; D not certain. V lost 0 bases and J lost 9, with 17 bases in between. Germline V lookup: CDR1 MNHNS, CDR2 SASEGT. This CDR3 is 15 amino acids long. The CDR3 DNA reads as TGTGCCAGCAGTGAAGCGCTTCCCGGGGTAATCCGCTACACCTTC. It yields the protein CASSEALPGVIRYTF.

The genes are TRBV5-6 and TRBJ1-5; TRBD1 agrees at 8 bases. The germline CDR1 and CDR2 sequences are SGHDT and YYEEEE. The V segment lost 2 bases and the J segment 3 bases; nucleotides outside the gene matches: 10. The CDR3 length is 17 residues. CDR3 sequence reads: CASSLGTRDRINQPQHF. The CDR3 DNA is TGTGCCAGCAGCTTAGGAACCCGGGACAGGATCAATCAGCCCCAGCATTTT. Full variable domain (outside the CDR3, taken from reference TRBV5-6 and TRBJ1-5): DAGVTQSPTHLIKTRGQQVTLRCSPKSGHDTVSWYQQALGQGPQFIFQYYEEEERQRGNFPDRFSGHQFPNYSSELNVNALLLGDSALYLCASSLGTRDRINQPQHFGDGTRLSIL.

The chain is built from TRBV5-4 and TRBJ1-2; 8 bases agree with TRBD1. This CDR3 region has 15 residues. V lost 1 base, J lost 6 bases, and 8 bases stayed unmatched. Germline V CDR1 and CDR2: SGHNT, YYREEE (reference sequence). This CDR3 reads CASSLRDRGPNGYTF. The CDR3, as DNA: TGTGCCAGCAGCTTGCGAGACAGGGGACCCAATGGCTACACCTTC.

This clone occurred a few times. Here the CDR3 reads CASSQDGTGGGEQYF. The CDR3 DNA follows: TGCGCCAGCAGCCAAGATGGGACAGGGGGCGGCGAGCAGTACTTC. The genes are TRBV4-1 and TRBJ2-7; TRBD1 matches at 12 bases. CDR3 length: 15 amino acids. Germline CDR1 is MGHRA and CDR2 is YSYEKL. J lost 6 bases, V lost 0 bases, and 3 bases had no gene match.